These 14 T cell receptor beta chains were sequenced from one sample in a study of cytomegalovirus exposure and HLA in healthy donors. The PCR ran on 60 Vbeta and 13 Jbeta primers. Clones were sequenced by immunoSEQ multiplex PCR, and TCRdb holds only the in-frame ones, with some missing. The sample has about 200,000 clones; more than 75% are singletons. Sample: PBMCs. The source of these receptors is a man in his forties in good health and CMV-seropositive.

The chain recombines TRBV9 with TRBJ2-7; no clear D. The CDR3 extends over 15 amino acids. CDR1 and CDR2 from the germline V gene are SGDLS and YYNGEE. The V end lost 0 bases, the J end lost 0 bases, and 10 bases lay between the germline ends. CDR3 protein: CASSVVAESSYEQYF. CDR3 DNA sequence: TGTGCCAGCAGCGTAGTGGCGGAGAGCTCCTACGAGCAGTACTTC.

This chain joins TRBV2 and TRBJ1-5; tentative D call: TRBD1 (6 bases). Germline values: CDR1 SNHLY, CDR2 FYNNEI. V gave up 7 bases and J gave up 6 bases, with 16 bases separating them. The CDR3 spans 14 residues. The chain's CDR3 is CASTQGVRGQPQHF. The DNA of the CDR3 is TGTGCCAGCACCCAAGGGGTCAGGGGTCAGCCCCAGCATTTT.

The V call is TRBV6-5, the J call TRBJ2-7; tentatively, D is TRBD2 (7 bases). Germline V gene lookup returns CDR1 MNHEY and CDR2 SVGAGI. This CDR3 spans 15 amino acids. Trimming stripped 5 bases from V and 2 bases from J, with 16 bases between. The CDR3 DNA follows: TGTGCCAGCAGTCCGGTGGGGGGGCAGACCTACGAGCAGTACTTC. Its translation: CASSPVGGQTYEQYF.

This clone was recorded once. V gene TRBV4-3 combines with J gene TRBJ2-7; 8 bases match TRBD1. This CDR3 has 15 amino acids. Germline V gives CDR1 LGHNA, CDR2 YSLEER. V was pared by 1 base and J by 2 bases, with 4 bases of the junction left unmatched. DNA for the CDR3: TGCGCCAGCAGCCAAGGTCGGACAGGGACCTACGAGCAGTACTTC. It specifies CASSQGRTGTYEQYF.

V usage is TRBV2 and J usage is TRBJ2-7, with TRBD2 as a possible D gene (6 bases). The CDR3 length is 16 residues. Per germline, CDR1 SNHLY and CDR2 FYNNEI. Trimming cost V 4 bases and J 2 bases, with 18 bases left between them. The CDR3: CASSGTSTLDTYEQYF. DNA of the CDR3: TGTGCCAGCAGTGGAACTAGCACCTTAGACACCTACGAGCAGTACTTC.

This rearrangement joins TRBV2 to TRBJ1-5, with D tentatively TRBD1 (6 bases). This CDR3 is built from 15 residues. CDR1 and CDR2 from the germline V gene are SNHLY and FYNNEI. With 8 bases removed from V and 3 bases from J, the gap between germline ends came to 17 bases. CDR3 sequence reads: CASAAEGGANQPQHF. The DNA for the CDR3 is TGTGCCAGCGCTGCTGAGGGGGGGGCCAATCAGCCCCAGCATTTT.

The chain links TRBV5-1 to TRBJ2-3, with a weak D call TRBD2 (5 bases). This CDR3 contains 14 residues. The germline V and J ends were trimmed by 1 base and 6 bases, with 12 bases remaining between them. Germline V CDR1 and CDR2: SGHRS, YFSETQ. The CDR3, as DNA: TGCGCCAGCAGCTTGCCGGGATTGGAGGATACGCAGTATTTT. This sequence encodes CASSLPGLEDTQYF. Supplemented by reference TRBV5-1 and TRBJ2-3, the full variable domain reads KAGVTQTPRYLIKTRGQQVTLSCSPISGHRSVSWYQQTPGQGLQFLFEYFSETQRNKGNFPGRFSGRQFSNSRSEMNVSTLELGDSALYLCASSLPGLEDTQYFGPGTRLTVL.

With respect to this clone: One end of the junction fails to match germline, which may point to a read error. V gene TRBV6-6 combines with J gene TRBJ2-3; TRBD1 matches at 8 bases. Per germline, CDR1 MNHNY and CDR2 SVGAGI (reference sequence). The CDR3 has 15 residues. CDR3 region: CASSYRTGRTDTQYF. CDR3 nucleotide sequence: TGTGCCAGCAGTTACCGGACAGGGCGCACCGATACGCAGTATTTT.

This rearrangement joins TRBV5-6 to TRBJ2-7; 9 nucleotides match TRBD1. Looked up from germline, CDR1 is SGHDT and CDR2 is YYEEEE. CDR3 length equals 17 residues. V lost 0 bases, J lost 0 bases, and 7 bases stayed unmatched. The CDR3 nucleotides are TGTGCCAGCAGCTTGGCCTTAGGGACAGGGATCTCCTACGAGCAGTACTTC. It encodes CASSLALGTGISYEQYF.

This clone was detected only once. CDR3 amino acids: CASSELASDPIGHEQFF. In DNA, the CDR3 is TGTGCCAGCAGTGAGCTAGCGTCGGACCCGATTGGGCATGAGCAGTTCTTC. This rearrangement joins TRBV25-1 to TRBJ2-1; possible D gene TRBD2, 6 bases. CDR3 length: 17 residues. Per germline, CDR1 MGHDK and CDR2 SYGVNS. Trimming shortened V by 3 bases and J by 8 bases, and 23 bases separated the two germline ends.

V gene TRBV4-1 combines with J gene TRBJ2-7, with D tentatively TRBD1 (7 bases). Per the germline V gene, CDR1 is MGHRA and CDR2 is YSYEKL. Between the trimmed V and J ends, which lost 1 base and 7 bases, there was a span of 17 bases. This CDR3 spans 15 amino acids. CDR3 sequence: CASSQGVQGTWEQYF. CDR3 bases: TGCGCCAGCAGCCAAGGGGTACAGGGGACTTGGGAGCAGTACTTC.

The J gene is TRBJ2-5, the V gene TRBV7-9; TRBD1 matches 7 bases. CDR1 and CDR2 from the germline V gene are SEHNR and FQNEAQ (reference sequence). V dropped 5 bases and J dropped 7; count of bases not matched to a gene: 10. The CDR3 has 14 amino acids. The CDR3, as DNA: TGTGCCAGCAGCATGGGACAGCCCCAGCGGACCCAGTACTTC. Translating gives CASSMGQPQRTQYF.

The J gene is TRBJ2-7, the V gene TRBV2, with 10 bases that match TRBD1. Looked up from germline, CDR1 is SNHLY and CDR2 is FYNNEI. The J segment lost 5 bases and the V segment lost 6 bases, leaving 7 bases of the junction unmatched. This CDR3 has 14 residues. The CDR3 DNA reads as TGTGCCAGCAGGGTGACAGGGGGCAAAAACGAGCAGTACTTC. As protein: CASRVTGGKNEQYF.

Only a few counts were recorded for this clone. The chain employs TRBV9 and TRBJ2-1, with 12 bases lining up with TRBD2. The germline V gene encodes CDR1 SGDLS and CDR2 YYNGEE. After removal of 4 bases from V and 0 bases from J, the junction contained 11 bases not matched to a gene. The CDR3 runs 19 residues. The CDR3 here is CASSTTPGLAGGSYNEQFF. As DNA, the CDR3 is TGTGCCAGCAGCACCACGCCGGGACTAGCGGGTGGCTCCTACAATGAGCAGTTCTTC.